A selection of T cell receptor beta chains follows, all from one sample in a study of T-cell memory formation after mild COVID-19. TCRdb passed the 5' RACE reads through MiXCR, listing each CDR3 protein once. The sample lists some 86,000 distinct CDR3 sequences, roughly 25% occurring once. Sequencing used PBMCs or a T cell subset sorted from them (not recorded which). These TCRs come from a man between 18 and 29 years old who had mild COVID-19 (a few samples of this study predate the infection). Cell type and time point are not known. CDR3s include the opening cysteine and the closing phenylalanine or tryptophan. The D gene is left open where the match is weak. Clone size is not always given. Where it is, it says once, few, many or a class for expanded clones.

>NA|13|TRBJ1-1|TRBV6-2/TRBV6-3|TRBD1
TGTGCCAGCAGCACCGGGACAGCCTTCGGGGCTTTCTTT
CASSTGTAFGAFF
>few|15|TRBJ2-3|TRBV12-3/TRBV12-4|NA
TGTGCCAGCAGTTTACCGACTGACTTTACAGATACGCAGTATTTT
CASSLPTDFTDTQYF
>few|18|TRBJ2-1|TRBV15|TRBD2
TGTGCCACCAGCAGTATTTCGACAGCGGGGGTCTCCTACAATGAGCAGTTCTTC
CATSSISTAGVSYNEQFF
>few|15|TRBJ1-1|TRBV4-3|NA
TGCGCCAGCAGCCAAGTCGCAGGGGTCGTCACTGAAGCTTTCTTT
CASSQVAGVVTEAFF
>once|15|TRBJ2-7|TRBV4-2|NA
TGTGCCAGCAGCCAAGCCGATCCAGGGCTCTACGAGCAGTACTTC
CASSQADPGLYEQYF
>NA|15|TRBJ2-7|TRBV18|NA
TGTGCCAGCTCAGAGGGACGTCGAAGCTCCTACGAGCAGTACTTC
CASSEGRRSSYEQYF
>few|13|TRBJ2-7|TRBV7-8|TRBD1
TGTGCCAGCAGTCAGACAGGGGGCTACGAGCAGTACTTC
CASSQTGGYEQYF
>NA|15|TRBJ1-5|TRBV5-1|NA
TGCGCCAGCAGCTTATCGGGGGGGGCCGATCAGCCCCAGCATTTT
CASSLSGGADQPQHF
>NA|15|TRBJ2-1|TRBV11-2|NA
TGTGCCAGCAGCTTAGTCCCGGATAAGTACAATGAGCAGTTCTTC
CASSLVPDKYNEQFF
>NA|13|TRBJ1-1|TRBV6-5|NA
TGTGCCAGCAGTTACGCTGGGACGCTTGAAGCTTTCTTT
CASSYAGTLEAFF
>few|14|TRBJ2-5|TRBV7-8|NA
TGTGCCAGCAGCCGACTGGGGATTCAAGAGACCCAGTACTTC
CASSRLGIQETQYF
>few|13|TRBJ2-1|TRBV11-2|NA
TGTGCCAGCAGTACCACTAGCCACAATGAGCAGTTCTTC
CASSTTSHNEQFF
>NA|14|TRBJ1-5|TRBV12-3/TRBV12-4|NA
TGTGCCAGCAGTCCATCGAGGACGAATCAGCCCCAGCATTTT
CASSPSRTNQPQHF
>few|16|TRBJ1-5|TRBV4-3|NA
TGCGCCAGCAGCCAAGATTGGGGGTTTTTAGATCAGCCCCAGCATTTT
CASSQDWGFLDQPQHF
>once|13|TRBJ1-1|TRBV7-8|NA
TGTGCCAGCAGTAATTGGGAGAACACTGAAGCTTTCTTT
CASSNWENTEAFF